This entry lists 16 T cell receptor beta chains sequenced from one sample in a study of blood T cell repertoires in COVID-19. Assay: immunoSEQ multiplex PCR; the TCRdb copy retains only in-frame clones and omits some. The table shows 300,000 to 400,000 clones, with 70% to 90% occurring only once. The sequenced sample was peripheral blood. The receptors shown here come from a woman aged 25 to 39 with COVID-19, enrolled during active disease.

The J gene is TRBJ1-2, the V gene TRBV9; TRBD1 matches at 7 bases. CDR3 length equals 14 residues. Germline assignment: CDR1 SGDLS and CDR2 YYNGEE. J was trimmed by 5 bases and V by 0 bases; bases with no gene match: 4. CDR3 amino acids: CASSVGYRGYGYTF. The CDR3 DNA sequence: TGTGCCAGCAGCGTAGGGTACAGGGGATATGGCTACACCTTC.

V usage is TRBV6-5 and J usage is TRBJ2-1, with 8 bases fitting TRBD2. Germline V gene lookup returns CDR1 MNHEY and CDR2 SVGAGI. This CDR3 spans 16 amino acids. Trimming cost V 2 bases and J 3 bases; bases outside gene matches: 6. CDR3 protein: CASSYTPGGIYNEQFF. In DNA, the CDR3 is TGTGCCAGCAGTTACACCCCGGGGGGGATCTACAATGAGCAGTTCTTC.

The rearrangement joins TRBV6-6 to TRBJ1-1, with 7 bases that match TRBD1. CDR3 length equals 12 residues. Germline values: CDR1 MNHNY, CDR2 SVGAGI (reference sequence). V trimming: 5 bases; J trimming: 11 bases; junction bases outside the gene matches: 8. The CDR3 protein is CASSGQGVEAFF. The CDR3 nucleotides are TGTGCCAGCAGTGGTCAGGGGGTGGAGGCTTTCTTT.

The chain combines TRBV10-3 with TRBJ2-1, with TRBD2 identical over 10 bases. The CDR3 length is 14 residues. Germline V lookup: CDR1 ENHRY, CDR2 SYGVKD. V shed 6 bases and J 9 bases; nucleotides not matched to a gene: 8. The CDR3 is CAIRGSGGEAEQFF. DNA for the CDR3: TGTGCCATCAGGGGAAGCGGGGGGGAAGCTGAGCAGTTCTTC.

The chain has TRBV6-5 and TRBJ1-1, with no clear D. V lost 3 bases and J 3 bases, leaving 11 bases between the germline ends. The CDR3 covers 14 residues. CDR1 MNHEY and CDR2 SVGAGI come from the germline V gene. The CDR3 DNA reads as TGTGCCAGCAGTTATGAGGTGACGGACACTGAAGCTTTCTTT. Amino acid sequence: CASSYEVTDTEAFF.

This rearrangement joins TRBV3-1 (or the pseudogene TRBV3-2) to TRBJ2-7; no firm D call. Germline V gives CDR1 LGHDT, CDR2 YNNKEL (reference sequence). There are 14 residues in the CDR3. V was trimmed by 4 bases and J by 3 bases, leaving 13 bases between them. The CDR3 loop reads CASSLQERIYEQYF. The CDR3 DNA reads TGTGCCAGCAGCCTTCAGGAAAGAATCTACGAGCAGTACTTC.

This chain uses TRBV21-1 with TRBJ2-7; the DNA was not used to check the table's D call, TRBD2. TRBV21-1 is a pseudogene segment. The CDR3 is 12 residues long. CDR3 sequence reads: CASLEGSYEQYF. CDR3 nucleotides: TGTGCCAGCTTGGAGGGGTCCTACGAGCAGTACTTC.

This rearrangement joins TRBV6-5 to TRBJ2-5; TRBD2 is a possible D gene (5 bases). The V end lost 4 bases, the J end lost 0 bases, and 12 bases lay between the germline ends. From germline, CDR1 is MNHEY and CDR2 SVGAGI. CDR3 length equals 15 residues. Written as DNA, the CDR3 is TGTGCCAGCAGTTTAACACGGGGAAACCAAGAGACCCAGTACTTC. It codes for CASSLTRGNQETQYF.

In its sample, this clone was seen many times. CDR3 residues: CASSQGQGAVYGYTF. The DNA of the CDR3 is TGCGCCAGCAGCCAAGGCCAGGGGGCGGTCTATGGCTACACCTTC. V is TRBV4-1 and J is TRBJ1-2, with 8 bases matching TRBD1. CDR3 length equals 15 residues. Germline loops: CDR1 MGHRA, CDR2 YSYEKL. With V trimmed by 1 base and J by 4 bases, 5 bases remained unmatched.

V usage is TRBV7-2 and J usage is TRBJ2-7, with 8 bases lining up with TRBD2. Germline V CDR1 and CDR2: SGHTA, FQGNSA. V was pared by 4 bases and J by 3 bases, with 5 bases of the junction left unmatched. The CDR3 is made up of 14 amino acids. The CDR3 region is CASSWGGGNYEQYV. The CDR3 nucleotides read TGTGCCAGCAGCTGGGGCGGGGGGAACTACGAGCAGTACGTC.

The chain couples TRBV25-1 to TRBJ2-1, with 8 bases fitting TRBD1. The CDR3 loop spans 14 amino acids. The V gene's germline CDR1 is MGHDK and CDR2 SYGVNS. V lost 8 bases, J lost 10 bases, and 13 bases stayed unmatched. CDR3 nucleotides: TGTGCCAGCGAAACTAGACAGGGGTTAGGGGAGCAGTTCTTC. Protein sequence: CASETRQGLGEQFF. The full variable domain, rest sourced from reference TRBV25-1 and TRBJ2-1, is EADIYQTPRYLVIGTGKKITLECSQTMGHDKMYWYQQDPGMELHLIHYSYGVNSTEKGDLSSESTVSRIRTEHFPLTLESARPSHTSQYLCASETRQGLGEQFFGPGTRLTVL.

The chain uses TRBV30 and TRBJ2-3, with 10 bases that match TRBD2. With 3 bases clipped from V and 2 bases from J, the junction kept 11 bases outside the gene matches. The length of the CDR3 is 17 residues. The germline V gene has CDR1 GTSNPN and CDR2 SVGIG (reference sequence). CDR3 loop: CAWREAGGPRVTDTQYF. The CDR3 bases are TGTGCCTGGAGAGAAGCGGGGGGGCCCCGGGTCACAGATACGCAGTATTTT.

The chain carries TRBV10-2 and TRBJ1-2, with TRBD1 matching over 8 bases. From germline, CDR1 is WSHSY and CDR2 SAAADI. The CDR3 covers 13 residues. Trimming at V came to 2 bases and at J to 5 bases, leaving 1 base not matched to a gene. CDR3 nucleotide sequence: TGCGCCAGCAGTGAGGGGACAGGATATGGCTACACCTTC. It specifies CASSEGTGYGYTF.

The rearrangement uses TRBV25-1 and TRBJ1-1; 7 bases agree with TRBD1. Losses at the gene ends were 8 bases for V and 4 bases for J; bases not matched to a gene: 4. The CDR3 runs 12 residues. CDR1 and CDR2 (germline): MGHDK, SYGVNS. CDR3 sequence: CASQTGFTEAFF. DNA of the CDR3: TGTGCCAGCCAGACAGGGTTCACTGAAGCTTTCTTT.

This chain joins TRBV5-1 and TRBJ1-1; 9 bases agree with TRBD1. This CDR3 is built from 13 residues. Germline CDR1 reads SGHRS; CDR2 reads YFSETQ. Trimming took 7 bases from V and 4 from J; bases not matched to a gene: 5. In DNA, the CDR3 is TGCGCCAGCGCTCGACAGGGGGGCACTGAAGCTTTCTTT. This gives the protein CASARQGGTEAFF. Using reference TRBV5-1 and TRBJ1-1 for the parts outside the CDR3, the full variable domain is KAGVTQTPRYLIKTRGQQVTLSCSPISGHRSVSWYQQTPGQGLQFLFEYFSETQRNKGNFPGRFSGRQFSNSRSEMNVSTLELGDSALYLCASARQGGTEAFFGQGTRLTVV.

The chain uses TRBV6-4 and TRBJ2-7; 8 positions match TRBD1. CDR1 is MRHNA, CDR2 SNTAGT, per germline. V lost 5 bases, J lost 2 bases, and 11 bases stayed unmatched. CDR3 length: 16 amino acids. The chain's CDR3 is CASSSEPGQVPYEQYV. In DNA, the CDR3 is TGTGCCAGCAGTTCGGAGCCGGGACAGGTTCCCTACGAGCAGTACGTC.